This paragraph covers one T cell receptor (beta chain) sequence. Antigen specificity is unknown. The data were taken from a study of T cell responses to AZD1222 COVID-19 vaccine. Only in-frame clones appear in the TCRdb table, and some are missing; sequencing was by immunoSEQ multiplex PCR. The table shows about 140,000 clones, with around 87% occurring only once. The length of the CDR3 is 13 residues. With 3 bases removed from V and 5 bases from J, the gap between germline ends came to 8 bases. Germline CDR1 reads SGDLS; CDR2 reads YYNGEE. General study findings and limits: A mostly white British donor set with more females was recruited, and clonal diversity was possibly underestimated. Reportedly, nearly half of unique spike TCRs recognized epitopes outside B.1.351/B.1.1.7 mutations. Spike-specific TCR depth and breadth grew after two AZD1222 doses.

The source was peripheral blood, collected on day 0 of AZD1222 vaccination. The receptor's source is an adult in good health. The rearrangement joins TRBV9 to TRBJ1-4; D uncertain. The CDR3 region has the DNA TGTGCCAGCAGCGGCCAGTGGAATGAAAAACTGTTTTTT. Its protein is CASSGQWNEKLFF.